The 20 T cell receptor beta chains listed next were all sequenced from one sample in a study of cytomegalovirus exposure and HLA in healthy donors. The study ran its PCR with 60 Vbeta and 13 Jbeta primers. Measured with immunoSEQ multiplex PCR; TCRdb has only the in-frame clones, and not every one. The table includes around 150,000 clones, around three quarters detected once. Sample: PBMCs. These receptors all come from a middle-aged man in good health and CMV-seropositive.

Concerning this clone itself: The germline gene is not matched at one end of the junction; a read error may be the cause. Distinct nucleotide sequences in the sample also encode this CDR3. V gene TRBV7-9 combines with J gene TRBJ1-4; tentatively, D is TRBD1 (5 bases). CDR1 and CDR2 (germline): SEHNR, FQNEAQ (reference sequence). The CDR3 spans 14 residues. The CDR3 here is CASSLTGFNEKLFF. The CDR3 DNA reads as TGTGCTAGCAGCCTCACAGGTTTTAATGAAAAACTGTTTTTT.

The J gene is TRBJ2-7, the V gene TRBV4-1, with a possible D match to TRBD2 (6 bases). V gave up 3 bases and J gave up 3 bases, with 12 bases separating them. CDR1 is MGHRA and CDR2 is YSYEKL in the germline V gene. This CDR3 has 14 residues. As DNA, the CDR3 is TGCGCCAGCAGCCACTTGCCGGGAGACTACGAGCAGTACTTC. Amino acids: CASSHLPGDYEQYF.

This chain uses TRBV9 with TRBJ1-5, with TRBD1 identical over 9 bases. Germline loops: CDR1 SGDLS, CDR2 YYNGEE. The CDR3 extends over 15 amino acids. V shed 3 bases, J shed 4 bases, and the junction held 5 bases outside the gene matches. CDR3 sequence reads: CASSGGTGINQPQHF. DNA for the CDR3: TGTGCCAGCAGCGGCGGGACAGGGATTAATCAGCCCCAGCATTTT. Using reference TRBV9 and TRBJ1-5 for the parts outside the CDR3, the full variable domain is DSGVTQTPKHLITATGQRVTLRCSPRSGDLSVYWYQQSLDQGLQFLIQYYNGEERAKGNILERFSAQQFPDLHSELNLSSLELGDSALYFCASSGGTGINQPQHFGDGTRLSIL.

The V and J genes are TRBV5-4 and TRBJ2-5, with D perhaps matching TRBD2 (5 bases). The better agreement between TRBJ2-7 and the DNA end casts doubt on the J call. The V gene's germline CDR1 is SGHNT and CDR2 YYREEE (reference sequence). The CDR3 runs to 13 residues. In nucleotides, the CDR3 is TGTGCCAGCCGTCGGGGTATTGCCTACGAGCAGTACTTC. It translates to CASRRGIAYEQYF.

CDR3 residues: CASKRGLSYNEQFF. CDR3 coding DNA: TGTGCCAGCAAGCGGGGACTATCCTACAATGAGCAGTTCTTC. This chain connects TRBV6-5 to TRBJ2-1; 7 bases match TRBD2. CDR3 size: 14 residues. The ends lost 7 bases at V and 1 base at J; junction bases unmatched: 4. Germline values: CDR1 MNHEY, CDR2 SVGAGI.

The V call is TRBV30, the J call TRBJ2-7, with D tentatively TRBD1 (6 bases). V shed 8 bases and J shed 7 bases, with 9 bases lying between them. The CDR3 runs to 9 residues. The germline V gene encodes CDR1 GTSNPN and CDR2 SVGIG (reference sequence). The CDR3 here is CARGGEQYF. The CDR3 coding sequence is TGTGCCAGAGGGGGTGAGCAGTACTTC.

The rearrangement joins TRBV10-3 to TRBJ2-5, with 7 bases that match TRBD1. This CDR3 has 18 residues. J was trimmed by 0 bases and V by 1 base; bases with no gene match: 11. Germline V gene sequence: CDR1 ENHRY, CDR2 SYGVKD. The CDR3 region is CAISEFGLPGTDQETQYF. The CDR3 DNA is TGTGCCATCAGTGAGTTCGGCTTACCTGGGACAGACCAAGAGACCCAGTACTTC.

A single count supports this clone. The gene calls are TRBV6-1 and TRBJ1-5; D gene ambiguous. The CDR3 length is 16 residues. Germline V gives CDR1 MNHNS, CDR2 SASEGT. Trimming removed 0 bases at V and 4 bases at J, with 13 bases between. In DNA, the CDR3 is TGTGCCAGCAGTGAAGCAGGCAACGGAGTTAATCAGCCCCAGCATTTT. Its translation: CASSEAGNGVNQPQHF.

This chain joins TRBV19 and TRBJ2-4, with 9 bases lining up with TRBD1. Trimming removed 4 bases from V and 5 bases from J; junction bases left unmatched: 9. From germline, CDR1 is LNHDA and CDR2 SQIVND (reference sequence). This CDR3 is 16 amino acids long. In DNA, the CDR3 is TGTGCCAGTAGTACGGGACAGGGAGGATTGGAAAACATTCAGTACTTC. The encoded protein is CASSTGQGGLENIQYF.

The table lists this clone with a few counts. The V call is TRBV29-1, the J call TRBJ2-3; the D is unclear. CDR3 size: 12 residues. Between the trimmed V and J ends, which lost 6 bases and 1 base, there was a span of 8 bases. Germline CDR1 is SQVTM and CDR2 is ANQGSEA. The chain's CDR3 is CSVRQGTDTQYF. The DNA for the CDR3 is TGCAGCGTCCGACAAGGCACAGATACGCAGTATTTT.

This clone was observed a handful of times. CDR3 loop: CASRGQGMNTEAFF. The CDR3 region has the DNA TGCGCCAGCAGAGGACAGGGCATGAACACTGAAGCTTTCTTT. The chain uses TRBV10-2 and TRBJ1-1; 8 bases line up with TRBD1. Germline V CDR1 and CDR2: WSHSY, SAAADI. V trimming: 6 bases; J trimming: 0 bases; junction bases outside the gene matches: 3. The CDR3 runs to 14 residues.

Of note for this clone: Other DNA sequences of this sample code for an identical CDR3. The rearrangement joins TRBV7-9 to TRBJ2-5; D is undetermined. V lost 1 base and J lost 5, with 5 bases in between. This CDR3 has 12 amino acids. Germline-derived CDR1 and CDR2 are SEHNR and FQNEAQ (reference sequence). The CDR3 loop reads CASSLVRETQYF. CDR3 coding DNA: TGTGCCAGCAGCTTAGTTCGGGAGACCCAGTACTTC.

This chain uses TRBV6-5 with TRBJ1-1, with D unresolved. V lost 4 bases to trimming and J lost 0 bases, with 12 bases between them. CDR3 size: 15 residues. Germline assignment: CDR1 MNHEY and CDR2 SVGAGI. The CDR3 nucleotides are TGTGCCAGCAGTTTCCTATTGCGAATGAACACTGAAGCTTTCTTT. As protein: CASSFLLRMNTEAFF.

This rearrangement joins TRBV5-1 to TRBJ2-3; the D is unclear. Germline values: CDR1 SGHRS, CDR2 YFSETQ. The CDR3 spans 13 residues. V was pared by 0 bases and J by 7 bases, with 9 bases between. DNA for the CDR3: TGCGCCAGCAGCTTGGAATCTCTACATACGCAGTATTTT. This gives the protein CASSLESLHTQYF.

This chain links TRBV19 with TRBJ1-1; D is unresolved. V shed 7 bases and J shed 0 bases, with 18 bases lying between them. Germline CDR1 is LNHDA and CDR2 is SQIVND (reference sequence). This CDR3 is 16 amino acids long. The CDR3 loop reads CASTVTAGLLNTEAFF. CDR3 DNA: TGTGCCAGTACCGTTACGGCAGGTTTACTGAACACTGAAGCTTTCTTT.

V and J are TRBV18 and TRBJ2-3; possible D gene TRBD1, 6 bases. The V end was cut by 3 bases, the J end by 6 bases, with 13 bases between. This CDR3 region has 14 residues. Germline V CDR1 and CDR2: KGHSH, LQKENI. CDR3: CASSPGQFRDTQYF. The DNA of the CDR3 is TGTGCCAGCTCACCCGGACAGTTCAGGGATACGCAGTATTTT.

The V gene is TRBV7-9, the J gene TRBJ1-5; D gene ambiguous. Looked up from germline, CDR1 is SEHNR and CDR2 is FQNEAQ (reference sequence). Between the trimmed V and J ends, which lost 5 bases and 3 bases, there was a span of 11 bases. The CDR3 totals 14 residues. In nucleotides, the CDR3 is TGTGCCAGCAGCCCCGGGTCCCTCAATCAGCCCCAGCATTTT. Translating it yields CASSPGSLNQPQHF.

The rearrangement links TRBV6-1 to TRBJ1-5, with a possible D match to TRBD1 (5 bases). The V gene's germline CDR1 is MNHNS and CDR2 SASEGT. V lost 2 bases and J lost 7, with 12 bases in between. This CDR3 has 14 residues. The CDR3 sequence is CASSESWGEQPQHF. In DNA form, the CDR3 reads TGTGCCAGCAGTGAAAGTTGGGGCGAGCAGCCCCAGCATTTT.

CDR3 sequence reads: CASSVVQSGDEQFF. Written as DNA, the CDR3 is TGTGCCAGCAGCGTAGTACAGTCTGGCGATGAGCAGTTCTTC. The rearrangement joins TRBV2 to TRBJ2-1; D remains unclear. Trimming took 6 bases from V and 8 from J, leaving 17 bases between them. The CDR3 extends over 14 amino acids. CDR1 is SNHLY, CDR2 FYNNEI, per germline. Variable domain in full (rest from reference TRBV2 and TRBJ2-1): EPEVTQTPSHQVTQMGQEVILRCVPISNHLYFYWYRQILGQKVEFLVSFYNNEISEKSEIFDDQFSVERPDGSNFTLKIRSTKLEDSAMYFCASSVVQSGDEQFFGPGTRLTVL.

The CDR3 sequence is CASSFGGEQYF. CDR3 nucleotides: TGTGCCAGCAGTTTTGGCGGCGAGCAGTACTTC. The chain couples TRBV27 to TRBJ2-7; no reliable D call. Germline CDR1 reads MNHEY; CDR2 reads SMNVEV (reference sequence). V was clipped by 3 bases and J by 6 bases, with 6 bases between them. The CDR3 covers 11 residues.